This is a list of T cell receptor beta chains from one sample in a study of T cell responses to AZD1222 COVID-19 vaccine. Data came from immunoSEQ multiplex PCR; TCRdb stores just in-frame clones and leaves some out. The table shows 95,000 to 100,000 clones, with around 83% occurring only once. The sequencing used peripheral blood, collected on day 0 of AZD1222 vaccination. All receptors come from an adult in good health. The CDR3 runs from the conserved cysteine through the conserved F or W. The D gene is left open where the match is weak. The size of a clone is reported for some rows only, either as once, few or many, or as a class for expanded clones.

CDR3nt: TGTGCCACCAGCAGAGATCTAAACTATGGCTACACCTTC
CDR3aa: CATSRDLNYGYTF
v_gene: TRBV15
abundance: .
d_gene: .
j_gene: TRBJ1-2

CDR3nt: TGTGCCAGCAGCTCTGGACAGGGGCCCACCTACGAGCAGTACTTC
CDR3aa: CASSSGQGPTYEQYF
v_gene: TRBV11-2
abundance: .
d_gene: TRBD1
j_gene: TRBJ2-7

CDR3nt: TGTGCCAGCAGCGCCCAGACGGATGTCTCCTATAATTCACCCCTCCACTTT
CDR3aa: CASSAQTDVSYNSPLHF
v_gene: TRBV9
abundance: .
d_gene: .
j_gene: TRBJ1-6

CDR3nt: TGTGCCAGCAGTACGGGGACGGGAAATAGCAATCAGCCCCAGCATTTT
CDR3aa: CASSTGTGNSNQPQHF
v_gene: TRBV27
abundance: once
d_gene: .
j_gene: TRBJ1-5

CDR3nt: TGTGCCAGCCAGGGTGGTGAAAAACTGTTTTTT
CDR3aa: CASQGGEKLFF
v_gene: TRBV21-1
abundance: .
d_gene: .
j_gene: TRBJ1-4

CDR3nt: TGTGCCAGCAGCTTAGTGGCCCAACTCTACGAGCAGTACTTC
CDR3aa: CASSLVAQLYEQYF
v_gene: TRBV7-2
abundance: few
d_gene: .
j_gene: TRBJ2-7

CDR3nt: TGCGCCAGCAGCTTGTTGCGGGGACCCTACGAGCAGTACTTC
CDR3aa: CASSLLRGPYEQYF
v_gene: TRBV5-1
abundance: once
d_gene: .
j_gene: TRBJ2-7

CDR3nt: TGTGCCAGCTCACCTGAGGGGGGAAAACTGTTTTTT
CDR3aa: CASSPEGGKLFF
v_gene: TRBV18
abundance: once
d_gene: .
j_gene: TRBJ1-4

CDR3nt: TGTGCCAGCAGCTCCTTTAGGGACAGGGAAGGAAACACCATATATTTT
CDR3aa: CASSSFRDREGNTIYF
v_gene: TRBV7-9
abundance: .
d_gene: TRBD1
j_gene: TRBJ1-3

CDR3nt: TGCAGCGTTTCGGACCCTTTCTCTGGGGCCAACGTCCTGACTTTC
CDR3aa: CSVSDPFSGANVLTF
v_gene: TRBV29-1
abundance: .
d_gene: .
j_gene: TRBJ2-6

CDR3nt: TGTGCCAGCAGTTACAATCGGGGCGAATCTGAAGCTTTCTTT
CDR3aa: CASSYNRGESEAFF
v_gene: TRBV6-2/TRBV6-3
abundance: .
d_gene: .
j_gene: TRBJ1-1